The rows below give T cell receptor beta chains drawn from one sample of a study of Ad26.COV2.S vaccination and SARS-CoV-2 variants. The method was immunoSEQ multiplex PCR; TCRdb's version includes in-frame clones alone and lacks a portion of them. This sample yields roughly 510,000 clones, of which around 88% are seen a single time; 9.5% to 15% belongs to the top ten. The sequenced sample was peripheral blood, obtained in a trial of Ad26.COV2.S vaccine versus placebo. These receptors all stem from a person between 18 and 60 years old who received the Ad26.COV2.S COVID-19 vaccine or a placebo. Both conserved end residues are part of each CDR3. The D gene is left open where the match is weak. Clone size is given for some rows only: seen once, a few or many times, or a class if the clone is expanded.

v_call: TRBV15; clone_size: -; d_call: -; j_call: TRBJ2-1; cdr3_aa: CATSRDRGGYNEQFF; cdr3_nt: TGTGCCACCAGCAGAGATCGGGGAGGTTACAATGAGCAGTTCTTC
v_call: TRBV9; clone_size: -; d_call: -; j_call: TRBJ2-3; cdr3_aa: CASSSGATDTQYF; cdr3_nt: TGTGCCAGCAGCTCCGGGGCCACAGATACGCAGTATTTT
v_call: TRBV18; clone_size: -; d_call: TRBD1; j_call: TRBJ2-7; cdr3_aa: CASSPPTGTYEQYF; cdr3_nt: TGTGCCAGCTCACCACCGACAGGGACCTACGAGCAGTACTTC
v_call: TRBV5-1; clone_size: once; d_call: -; j_call: TRBJ2-7; cdr3_aa: CASNPAGNSYEQYF; cdr3_nt: TGCGCCAGCAACCCGGCAGGGAACTCCTACGAGCAGTACTTC
v_call: TRBV19; clone_size: -; d_call: -; j_call: TRBJ2-7; cdr3_aa: CASSTGGQSYEQYF; cdr3_nt: TGTGCCAGTAGTACCGGAGGACAGAGCTACGAGCAGTACTTC
v_call: TRBV28; clone_size: -; d_call: TRBD2; j_call: TRBJ2-7; cdr3_aa: CATTRTSGSYEQYF; cdr3_nt: TGTGCCACTACAAGGACTAGCGGTTCCTACGAGCAGTACTTC
v_call: TRBV20-1; clone_size: -; d_call: -; j_call: TRBJ1-5; cdr3_aa: CSASRGLEIEQPQHF; cdr3_nt: TGCAGTGCTAGTCGGGGCTTGGAAATAGAGCAGCCCCAGCATTTT
v_call: TRBV7-2; clone_size: -; d_call: -; j_call: TRBJ2-2; cdr3_aa: CASSLGGGRATGELFF; cdr3_nt: TGTGCCAGCAGCTTAGGTGGGGGACGGGCCACCGGGGAGCTGTTTTTT
v_call: TRBV6-2/TRBV6-3; clone_size: -; d_call: -; j_call: TRBJ1-1; cdr3_aa: CASSYYPGGPGFF; cdr3_nt: TGTGCCAGCAGTTACTACCCCGGGGGGCCGGGTTTCTTT
v_call: TRBV7-8; clone_size: once; d_call: -; j_call: TRBJ1-5; cdr3_aa: CASSYGQYNQPQHF; cdr3_nt: TGTGCCAGCAGCTACGGACAGTACAATCAGCCCCAGCATTTT
v_call: TRBV4-3; clone_size: -; d_call: TRBD1; j_call: TRBJ1-6; cdr3_aa: CASSQGQGNSPLHF; cdr3_nt: TGCGCCAGCAGCCAGGGACAGGGGAATTCACCCCTCCACTTT
v_call: TRBV28; clone_size: -; d_call: -; j_call: TRBJ1-2; cdr3_aa: CASLSHKLNYGYTF; cdr3_nt: TGTGCCAGCCTCTCCCACAAACTTAACTATGGCTACACCTTC
v_call: TRBV4-3; clone_size: once; d_call: -; j_call: TRBJ2-3; cdr3_aa: CASSRKAEGGSSTDTQYF; cdr3_nt: TGCGCCAGCAGCCGAAAAGCTGAAGGGGGGTCCAGCACAGATACGCAGTATTTT
v_call: TRBV5-1; clone_size: -; d_call: -; j_call: TRBJ2-1; cdr3_aa: CASSLTNRAEQFF; cdr3_nt: TGCGCCAGCAGCTTGACAAACAGGGCTGAGCAGTTCTTC
v_call: TRBV6-2/TRBV6-3; clone_size: -; d_call: -; j_call: TRBJ1-2; cdr3_aa: CASSYRGSNYGYTF; cdr3_nt: TGTGCCAGCAGTTACAGGGGTTCGAACTATGGCTACACCTTC
v_call: TRBV19; clone_size: once; d_call: -; j_call: TRBJ2-1; cdr3_aa: CASSIPRGPGTDEQFF; cdr3_nt: TGTGCCAGTAGTATTCCCCGGGGGCCTGGGACCGATGAGCAGTTCTTC
v_call: TRBV6-5; clone_size: once; d_call: TRBD2; j_call: TRBJ2-7; cdr3_aa: CASSPGGPREQYF; cdr3_nt: TGTGCCAGCAGCCCGGGAGGGCCGCGCGAGCAGTACTTC
v_call: TRBV3-1/TRBV3-2; clone_size: -; d_call: TRBD2; j_call: TRBJ2-7; cdr3_aa: CASSQDALAGVNSYEQYF; cdr3_nt: TGTGCCAGCAGCCAAGATGCTCTAGCGGGAGTAAACTCCTACGAGCAGTACTTC
v_call: TRBV24-1; clone_size: -; d_call: -; j_call: TRBJ2-7; cdr3_aa: CATSVPGINEQYF; cdr3_nt: TGTGCCACCAGTGTACCAGGGATCAACGAGCAGTACTTC
v_call: TRBV6-9; clone_size: once; d_call: TRBD2; j_call: TRBJ2-7; cdr3_aa: CASSCPGTSYGFFYEQYF; cdr3_nt: TGTGCCAGCAGTTGCCCCGGGACTAGCTACGGATTTTTCTACGAGCAGTACTTC
v_call: TRBV6-2/TRBV6-3; clone_size: -; d_call: -; j_call: TRBJ2-7; cdr3_aa: CASSYGGNVDEQYF; cdr3_nt: TGTGCCAGCAGTTACGGAGGGAATGTCGACGAGCAGTACTTC
v_call: TRBV5-1; clone_size: once; d_call: -; j_call: TRBJ1-1; cdr3_aa: CASSSQNVGLNTEAFF; cdr3_nt: TGCGCCAGCAGCTCTCAGAACGTGGGTCTGAACACTGAAGCTTTCTTT
v_call: TRBV24-1; clone_size: -; d_call: -; j_call: TRBJ2-1; cdr3_aa: CATSDFSGRGVYNEQFF; cdr3_nt: TGTGCCACCAGTGATTTTTCGGGGCGGGGAGTCTACAATGAGCAGTTCTTC
v_call: TRBV24-1; clone_size: -; d_call: TRBD2; j_call: TRBJ2-1; cdr3_aa: CATSDATSGVYNEQFF; cdr3_nt: TGTGCCACCAGTGACGCGACTAGCGGGGTGTACAATGAGCAGTTCTTC
v_call: TRBV6-5; clone_size: -; d_call: -; j_call: TRBJ1-1; cdr3_aa: CASSTNRAVNTEAFF; cdr3_nt: TGTGCCAGCAGTACAAACAGGGCTGTGAACACTGAAGCTTTCTTT
v_call: TRBV25-1; clone_size: -; d_call: TRBD2; j_call: TRBJ2-1; cdr3_aa: CASLGLAGGEQFF; cdr3_nt: TGTGCCAGCCTGGGACTAGCGGGAGGTGAGCAGTTCTTC
v_call: TRBV6-5; clone_size: -; d_call: -; j_call: TRBJ2-2; cdr3_aa: CASSYFSGLGGELFF; cdr3_nt: TGTGCCAGCAGTTACTTCAGCGGACTGGGCGGGGAGCTGTTTTTT
v_call: TRBV9; clone_size: -; d_call: -; j_call: TRBJ2-7; cdr3_aa: CASSVEAGPYEQYF; cdr3_nt: TGTGCCAGCAGCGTAGAGGCAGGGCCCTACGAGCAGTACTTC
v_call: TRBV28; clone_size: -; d_call: TRBD1; j_call: TRBJ1-5; cdr3_aa: CASTGTGAFSNQPQHF; cdr3_nt: TGTGCCAGCACTGGGACAGGGGCCTTTTCCAATCAGCCCCAGCATTTT
v_call: TRBV19; clone_size: -; d_call: -; j_call: TRBJ1-3; cdr3_aa: CASSIRTQSSGNTIYF; cdr3_nt: TGTGCCAGTAGTATCCGGACGCAGAGCTCTGGAAACACCATATATTTT
v_call: TRBV20-1; clone_size: -; d_call: -; j_call: TRBJ2-7; cdr3_aa: CSGRTGNEQYF; cdr3_nt: TGCAGTGGCCGTACCGGGAACGAGCAGTACTTC
v_call: TRBV10-3; clone_size: -; d_call: TRBD1; j_call: TRBJ1-2; cdr3_aa: CAISDNRGANYGYTF; cdr3_nt: TGTGCCATCAGTGACAACAGGGGTGCTAACTATGGCTACACCTTC
v_call: TRBV28; clone_size: -; d_call: -; j_call: TRBJ2-1; cdr3_aa: CASSQGHLYNEQFF; cdr3_nt: TGTGCCAGCAGTCAGGGACACCTTTACAATGAGCAGTTCTTC
v_call: TRBV28; clone_size: -; d_call: -; j_call: TRBJ2-2; cdr3_aa: CASSQYLPGELFF; cdr3_nt: TGTGCCAGCAGTCAGTATCTCCCCGGGGAGCTGTTTTTT
v_call: TRBV7-9; clone_size: -; d_call: TRBD1; j_call: TRBJ2-1; cdr3_aa: CASSLNRDRGNEQFF; cdr3_nt: TGTGCCAGCAGCTTAAATAGGGACAGGGGCAATGAGCAGTTCTTC
v_call: TRBV5-4; clone_size: -; d_call: TRBD1; j_call: TRBJ1-2; cdr3_aa: CASSLEQGAFGYTF; cdr3_nt: TGTGCCAGCAGCTTGGAACAGGGGGCTTTTGGCTACACCTTC
v_call: TRBV19; clone_size: -; d_call: TRBD2; j_call: TRBJ2-1; cdr3_aa: CASRTSGRNEQFF; cdr3_nt: TGTGCCAGCCGGACTAGCGGGAGGAATGAGCAGTTCTTC
v_call: TRBV6-5; clone_size: -; d_call: TRBD2; j_call: TRBJ2-1; cdr3_aa: CASRPGLALYNEQFF; cdr3_nt: TGTGCCAGCAGGCCGGGACTAGCGCTATACAATGAGCAGTTCTTC
v_call: TRBV28; clone_size: -; d_call: TRBD1; j_call: TRBJ2-1; cdr3_aa: CASLPPGTGFFNEQFF; cdr3_nt: TGTGCCAGCCTCCCTCCCGGGACAGGGTTCTTCAATGAGCAGTTCTTC
v_call: TRBV19; clone_size: -; d_call: TRBD1; j_call: TRBJ1-5; cdr3_aa: CASSISWGQLNQPQHF; cdr3_nt: TGTGCCAGTAGTATCTCCTGGGGACAGCTCAATCAGCCCCAGCATTTT
v_call: TRBV7-3; clone_size: once; d_call: -; j_call: TRBJ2-1; cdr3_aa: CASSFGKSSYNEQFF; cdr3_nt: TGTGCCAGCAGCTTTGGGAAAAGCTCCTACAATGAGCAGTTCTTC
v_call: TRBV28; clone_size: -; d_call: TRBD2; j_call: TRBJ2-1; cdr3_aa: CATQTSGRNNEQFF; cdr3_nt: TGTGCCACCCAGACTAGCGGAAGGAACAATGAGCAGTTCTTC
v_call: TRBV11-2; clone_size: -; d_call: -; j_call: TRBJ1-4; cdr3_aa: CASSPQGRGNEKLFF; cdr3_nt: TGTGCCAGCAGCCCACAGGGACGGGGTAATGAAAAACTGTTTTTT
v_call: TRBV30; clone_size: -; d_call: -; j_call: TRBJ1-1; cdr3_aa: CAWTNTGTVNTEAFF; cdr3_nt: TGTGCCTGGACAAACACAGGGACCGTGAACACTGAAGCTTTCTTT
v_call: TRBV7-9; clone_size: -; d_call: -; j_call: TRBJ2-7; cdr3_aa: CASSFAGATPGEQYF; cdr3_nt: TGTGCCAGCAGCTTCGCCGGGGCCACCCCGGGCGAGCAGTACTTC